The clone carrying this TCR beta chain came up many times. Its antigen remains unidentified. The source of the sample is a study of response to subunit inactivated influenza vaccine. A single record per CDR3 protein comes from TCRdb applying MiXCR to the RT-PCR reads. The table lists approximately 700,000 distinct CDR3 sequences, approximately 15% of them singletons. Germline assignment: CDR1 SGHRS and CDR2 YFSETQ. Trimming took 0 bases from V and 8 from J; bases not matched to a gene: 6. The CDR3 runs 15 residues. Broader study findings: The study's authors posited that every seasonal influenza vaccination enlists few new T cells.

The input for sequencing was PBMCs from blood, taken approximately 13 days after vaccination. This sequence originates from a man aged 45-65 years who received an inactivated influenza vaccine. This chain links TRBV5-1 with TRBJ2-1; 9 nucleotides match TRBD1. The DNA of the CDR3 is TGCGCCAGCAGCTTGGGGGGGACAGGGAACTATGAGCAGTTCTTC. Its protein is CASSLGGTGNYEQFF. The whole variable domain, remainder taken from reference TRBV5-1 and TRBJ2-1, is KAGVTQTPRYLIKTRGQQVTLSCSPISGHRSVSWYQQTPGQGLQFLFEYFSETQRNKGNFPGRFSGRQFSNSRSEMNVSTLELGDSALYLCASSLGGTGNYEQFFGPGTRLTVL.